The 21 T cell receptor beta chains below come from one sample, sequenced in a study of response to subunit inactivated influenza vaccine. MiXCR, applied by TCRdb to the RT-PCR reads, yields one record per CDR3 protein. The sample yields approximately 680,000 distinct CDR3 sequences, around a sixth seen once. The sequences come from PBMCs from blood, collected 12 days after vaccination. The source is a man in his fifties or sixties who received an inactivated influenza vaccine.

This clonotype was recorded many times. The rearrangement links TRBV2 to TRBJ2-7; D gene uncertain. The CDR3 is 12 amino acids. The V gene's germline CDR1 is SNHLY and CDR2 FYNNEI. V was shortened by 0 bases and J by 5 bases, with 5 bases between the two germline ends. CDR3 DNA: TGTGCCAGCAGTGAAGCGATTAACGAGCAGTACTTC. Protein product: CASSEAINEQYF.

This chain joins TRBV18 and TRBJ2-5; 9 bases map to TRBD2. The junction had 2 bases not matched to a gene; V was cut back by 2 bases and J by 4 bases. This CDR3 comprises 14 residues. Germline lookup yields CDR1 KGHSH and CDR2 LQKENI. The CDR3 loop reads CASSPISGRETQYF. CDR3 sequence (DNA): TGTGCCAGCTCACCAATTAGCGGGAGAGAGACCCAGTACTTC.

This clonotype was seen a handful of times. This rearrangement joins TRBV28 to TRBJ2-3; possibly TRBD1 for D (5 bases). The CDR3 length is 16 residues. Per germline, CDR1 MDHEN and CDR2 SYDVKM. The V end was cut by 1 base, the J end by 3 bases, with 14 bases between. CDR3 nucleotides: TGTGCCAGCAGTTTATCTCAGGGATGGGGAACAGATACGCAGTATTTT. Amino acid sequence: CASSLSQGWGTDTQYF.

The chain employs TRBV4-3 and TRBJ2-4, with D perhaps TRBD2 (6 bases). The V gene's germline CDR1 is LGHNA and CDR2 YSLEER. V dropped 2 bases and J dropped 2 bases, with 19 bases sitting between them. The CDR3 has 18 amino acids. The CDR3 spells CASSQKLRSGDTKNIQYF. As DNA, the CDR3 is TGCGCCAGCAGCCAAAAGCTAAGATCGGGGGATACCAAAAACATTCAGTACTTC.

The gene calls are TRBV5-1 and TRBJ2-5, with no clear D. CDR1 is SGHRS, CDR2 YFSETQ, per germline. V gave up 4 bases and J gave up 7 bases, with 17 bases separating them. The CDR3 consists of 14 residues. CDR3 sequence (DNA): TGCGCCAGCAGCCCGAAGAGCGCTGGGGTGACCCAGTACTTC. This translates into CASSPKSAGVTQYF.

A few counts support this clonotype. V and J are TRBV30 and TRBJ2-2; a weak D match, TRBD2 (5 bases). CDR1 is GTSNPN and CDR2 is SVGIG in the germline V gene (reference sequence). The ends were cut back, 3 bases at V and 0 bases at J, with 8 bases in the middle. This CDR3 comprises 14 residues. The CDR3 loop is CAWRRAPNTGELFF. As DNA, the CDR3 is TGTGCCTGGAGGCGGGCCCCGAACACCGGGGAGCTGTTTTTT.

In its sample, this clonotype was seen many times. The chain is built from TRBV7-9 and TRBJ2-1; D uncertain. The CDR3 sequence is 15 residues long. The ends were cut back, 3 bases at V and 0 bases at J, with 9 bases in the middle. Germline CDR1 SEHNR, CDR2 FQNEAQ (reference sequence). The CDR3 DNA is TGTGCCAGCAGCTTTGAACGGAGCTCCTACAATGAGCAGTTCTTC. Translation: CASSFERSSYNEQFF.

This clonotype has more than one count but fewer than ten. The rearrangement joins TRBV12-3 or TRBV12-4 to TRBJ2-7; D could derive from TRBD1 or TRBD2 (5 bases each). The CDR3 loop spans 14 amino acids. V was pared by 3 bases and J by 3 bases, with 12 bases between. In DNA, the CDR3 is TGTGCCAGCAGTTTTGGGGCCGCGGGCTACGAGCAGTACTTC. Residues: CASSFGAAGYEQYF.

This clonotype has just a few counts. The genes are TRBV18 and TRBJ2-2; D is uncertain. Trimming removed 2 bases at V and 5 bases at J, with 6 bases between. This CDR3 region has 13 residues. Per the germline V gene, CDR1 is KGHSH and CDR2 is LQKENI. The CDR3 coding sequence is TGTGCCAGCTCACCAATGAAGACCGGGGAGCTGTTTTTT. Amino acids: CASSPMKTGELFF.

This clonotype was seen at least ten times. CDR3 region: CAISAGSSYEQYF. The CDR3 DNA follows: TGTGCCATCAGTGCTGGGAGCTCCTACGAGCAGTACTTC. The rearrangement uses TRBV10-3 and TRBJ2-7, with a tentative D call TRBD2 (5 bases). The CDR3 has 13 residues. Germline CDR1 ENHRY, CDR2 SYGVKD. Trimming stripped 4 bases from V and 0 bases from J, with 7 bases between.

The rearrangement links TRBV23-1 to TRBJ2-2, with 9 nucleotides matching TRBD1. TRBV23-1 is identified as an open reading frame with a role that is uncertain. This CDR3 is 17 amino acids long. V trimming: 0 bases; J trimming: 4 bases; junction bases outside the gene matches: 6. The CDR3 DNA reads as TGCGCCAGCAGTCAATCTGGGGACAGGGTGATCACCGGGGAGCTGTTTTTT. This gives the protein CASSQSGDRVITGELFF.

This clonotype was counted only a few times. The chain combines TRBV20-1 with TRBJ2-2; TRBD1 might be the D (6 bases). Germline loops: CDR1 DFQATT, CDR2 SNEGSKA (reference sequence). The CDR3 is 14 residues long. Between the trimmed V and J ends, which lost 6 bases and 0 bases, there was a span of 11 bases. The CDR3 DNA reads as TGCAGTGCCCCGGACAGTCCGAACACCGGGGAGCTGTTTTTT. It translates to CSAPDSPNTGELFF.

The table lists this clonotype with a few counts. The chain employs TRBV7-6 and TRBJ2-7; D may be TRBD1 (6 bases). Germline lookup yields CDR1 SGHVS and CDR2 FNYEAQ. This CDR3 is 19 amino acids long. V was pared by 5 bases and J by 6 bases, with 32 bases between. The CDR3 bases are TGTGCCAGCAGCAAAACGGCAATGTCTAGAATTGAATTGGGGGCCGAGCAGTACTTC. It specifies CASSKTAMSRIELGAEQYF.

The chain links TRBV6-1 to TRBJ1-2, with a weak D call TRBD1 (5 bases). The V end was cut by 6 bases, the J end by 4 bases, with 24 bases between. The CDR3 is made up of 17 amino acids. The germline V gene has CDR1 MNHNS and CDR2 SASEGT. CDR3 nucleotides: TGTGCCAGCAGCTTCCTTAACCGGGACCTAATTTTCTATGGCTACACCTTC. Protein product: CASSFLNRDLIFYGYTF.

Ten or more counts support this clonotype. The chain joins TRBV2 to TRBJ1-5, with a tentative D call TRBD1 (6 bases). CDR3 length: 15 residues. Germline loops: CDR1 SNHLY, CDR2 FYNNEI. Trimming left V 6 bases short and J 3 bases short, with 15 bases between. DNA for the CDR3: TGTGCCAGCAGAACGGTACAGGGAAACAATCAGCCCCAGCATTTT. Its translation is CASRTVQGNNQPQHF.

The chain is built from TRBV6-5 and TRBJ2-7; the D is unclear. The CDR3 is 12 residues long. Per germline, CDR1 MNHEY and CDR2 SVGAGI. Between the trimmed V and J ends, which lost 8 bases and 5 bases, there was a span of 13 bases. The CDR3 sequence is CASGRRANEQYF. CDR3 in DNA: TGTGCCAGCGGTCGACGAGCGAACGAGCAGTACTTC.

This clonotype was picked up many times. The chain is built from TRBV28 and TRBJ2-1; D gene ambiguous. CDR3 length: 15 residues. Germline V gives CDR1 MDHEN, CDR2 SYDVKM. Trimming shortened V by 2 bases and J by 5 bases, and 13 bases separated the two germline ends. Written as DNA, the CDR3 is TGTGCCAGCAGTTTAGGTCTGAGGAGAGACAATGAGCAGTTCTTC. Its protein product is CASSLGLRRDNEQFF.

This clonotype was seen a handful of times. V gene TRBV20-1 combines with J gene TRBJ2-1, with 8 bases lining up with TRBD1. The CDR3 runs to 17 residues. V shed 2 bases, J shed 3 bases, and the junction held 12 bases outside the gene matches. Germline V gene sequence: CDR1 DFQATT, CDR2 SNEGSKA (reference sequence). This chain's CDR3 is CSARPRLGGQGYNEQFF. The CDR3 coding sequence is TGCAGTGCTAGACCGCGCCTCGGAGGACAGGGCTACAATGAGCAGTTCTTC.

V is TRBV29-1 and J is TRBJ2-1; 8 nucleotides agree with TRBD1. Trimming cost V 6 bases and J 12 bases; bases outside gene matches: 16. This CDR3 comprises 14 residues. CDR1 is SQVTM, CDR2 ANQGSEA, per germline. CDR3 DNA sequence: TGCAGCGTAGACTACCGGGACAGGACACAACGGCAGTTCTTC. This sequence encodes CSVDYRDRTQRQFF.

The chain uses TRBV12-3 or TRBV12-4 and TRBJ2-7; 8 bases are shared with TRBD1. V shed 4 bases, J shed 3 bases, and the junction held 8 bases outside the gene matches. The CDR3 runs to 15 residues. CDR3 DNA: TGTGCCAGCAGTTCCGCCGGGACAGGAAACTACGAGCAGTACTTC. Translation: CASSSAGTGNYEQYF.

This clonotype occurred once. The chain joins TRBV6-1 to TRBJ2-7; D gene ambiguous. V lost 3 bases and J 3 bases, leaving 12 bases between the germline ends. The CDR3 spans 14 residues. Germline values: CDR1 MNHNS, CDR2 SASEGT. The DNA for the CDR3 is TGTGCCAGCAGTGATGGCGTAACCAGCTACGAGCAGTACTTC. Translation gives CASSDGVTSYEQYF.